These 20 T cell receptor beta chains originate from one sample sequenced in a study of shared clonotypes between healthy human individuals. The assay was immunoSEQ multiplex PCR, and TCRdb's table has in-frame clones only and misses some. The profile shows more than 2 million clones, 93% of them singletons. Naive CD8 cells, CD45RO-negative and positively selected for CCR7, excluded terminally differentiated effector memory CD45RA+ cells. Sequenced: naive CD8+ T cells from PBMCs. The receptors shown here come from a man younger than 30 in good health. Some clones in this sample may be carry-over from other donors' samples.

The J gene is TRBJ2-3, the V gene TRBV25-1, with 9 bases aligning to TRBD1. V shed 1 base, J shed 1 base, and the junction held 6 bases outside the gene matches. Per germline, CDR1 MGHDK and CDR2 SYGVNS. This CDR3 has 17 amino acids. The CDR3 loop reads CASSESTGGEGTDTQYF. CDR3 in DNA: TGTGCCAGCAGTGAATCGACAGGGGGGGAGGGCACAGATACGCAGTATTTT. Together with reference TRBV25-1 and TRBJ2-3, the CDR3 gives the full variable domain: EADIYQTPRYLVIGTGKKITLECSQTMGHDKMYWYQQDPGMELHLIHYSYGVNSTEKGDLSSESTVSRIRTEHFPLTLESARPSHTSQYLCASSESTGGEGTDTQYFGPGTRLTVL.

The rearrangement uses TRBV6-4 and TRBJ2-2; tentatively, D is TRBD1 (6 bases). The V gene's germline CDR1 is MRHNA and CDR2 SNTAGT. The CDR3 totals 17 residues. V lost 0 bases and J 1 base, leaving 12 bases between the germline ends. In DNA form, the CDR3 reads TGTGCCAGCAGTGACTCGAGGATAGGGGGGAACACCGGGGAGCTGTTTTTT. It specifies CASSDSRIGGNTGELFF.

The count of this clone is one. The chain uses TRBV6-5 and TRBJ1-1; 7 bases match TRBD1. Germline V gene lookup returns CDR1 MNHEY and CDR2 SVGAGI. The J segment lost 4 bases and the V segment lost 6 bases, leaving 11 bases of the junction unmatched. This CDR3 has 15 residues. The DNA of the CDR3 is TGTGCCAGCAGCCCCACTACAGGGGCCGGCACTGAAGCTTTCTTT. Its protein product is CASSPTTGAGTEAFF.

The V gene is TRBV18, the J gene TRBJ1-1, with no clear D. Germline loops: CDR1 KGHSH, CDR2 LQKENI. The CDR3 is 14 residues long. The V end lost 0 bases, the J end lost 1 base, and 6 bases lay between the germline ends. Here the CDR3 DNA reads TGTGCCAGCTCACCACCCGATTCGAACACTGAAGCTTTCTTT. This sequence encodes CASSPPDSNTEAFF. The variable domain in full, with the rest retrieved from reference TRBV18 and TRBJ1-1, is NAGVMQNPRHLVRRRGQEARLRCSPMKGHSHVYWYRQLPEEGLKFMVYLQKENIIDESGMPKERFSAEFPKEGPSILRIQQVVRGDSAAYFCASSPPDSNTEAFFGQGTRLTVV.

In its sample, this clone was seen a few times. The chain couples TRBV7-9 to TRBJ2-7; 8 bases fit TRBD1. Germline V lookup: CDR1 SEHNR, CDR2 FQNEAQ (reference sequence). With V trimmed by 10 bases and J by 3 bases, 8 bases remained unmatched. This CDR3 region has 13 residues. This CDR3 is CAITPGGNYEQYF. The CDR3 DNA reads TGTGCCATTACACCAGGGGGCAACTACGAGCAGTACTTC. Drawing the rest from reference TRBV7-9 and TRBJ2-7, the complete variable domain is DTGVSQNPRHKITKRGQNVTFRCDPISEHNRLYWYRQTLGQGPEFLTYFQNEAQLEKSRLLSDRFSAERPKGSFSTLEIQRTEQGDSAMYLCAITPGGNYEQYFGPGTRLTVT.

This chain uses TRBV7-9 with TRBJ2-1, with a tentative D call TRBD2 (6 bases). Trimming took off 2 bases at V and 7 bases at J, with 9 bases between the two ends. This CDR3 spans 13 amino acids. Germline V gene sequence: CDR1 SEHNR, CDR2 FQNEAQ (reference sequence). The CDR3 is CASSLSGVNEQFF. Written as DNA, the CDR3 is TGTGCCAGCAGCTTATCGGGGGTTAATGAGCAGTTCTTC.

J is TRBJ2-7 and V is TRBV11-2; 10 bases agree with TRBD2. The length of the CDR3 is 14 residues. Germline trimming cut 4 bases from V and 2 bases from J; bases unmatched to any gene: 2. Looked up from germline, CDR1 is SGHAT and CDR2 is FQNNGV. In nucleotides, the CDR3 is TGTGCCAGCAGCTATAGCGGGGGGACCTACGAGCAGTACTTC. Its translation is CASSYSGGTYEQYF.

This clone was detected only once. The chain links TRBV10-3 to TRBJ1-1; D may be TRBD1 (6 bases). With 2 bases removed from V and 3 bases from J, the gap between germline ends came to 16 bases. The germline gives CDR1 ENHRY, CDR2 SYGVKD. CDR3 length: 16 residues. This CDR3 reads CAISEDATGVHTEAFF. CDR3 coding DNA: TGTGCCATCAGTGAGGATGCGACAGGAGTACACACTGAAGCTTTCTTT.

In regard to this clone: At one end, the junction sequence differs from germline, possibly due to a read error. V and J are TRBV7-9 and TRBJ1-2; no firm D call. The CDR3 has 14 amino acids. Looked up from germline, CDR1 is SEHNR and CDR2 is FQNEAQ (reference sequence). The CDR3 DNA is TGTGCCAGCAGCTTATTTTCGCATCCGCCCATCTTCTTCTTC. This gives the protein CASSLFSHPPIFFF.

The CDR3 reads CAWSVISRGSPLHF. In nucleotides, the CDR3 is TGTGCCTGGAGTGTAATTAGCAGGGGTTCACCCCTCCACTTT. The genes are TRBV30 and TRBJ1-6, with D perhaps matching TRBD1 (6 bases). This CDR3 spans 14 amino acids. From germline, CDR1 is GTSNPN and CDR2 SVGIG (reference sequence). V was clipped by 0 bases and J by 9 bases, with 12 bases between them.

J is TRBJ1-2 and V is TRBV5-1, with D perhaps matching TRBD1 (5 bases). Germline CDR1 SGHRS, CDR2 YFSETQ. Trimming took 1 base from V and 3 from J, leaving 13 bases between them. This CDR3 is built from 15 residues. Written as DNA, the CDR3 is TGCGCCAGCAGCTTGTCAGGCAGGGAGTACTATGGCTACACCTTC. It encodes CASSLSGREYYGYTF.

The chain combines TRBV27 with TRBJ1-3; weak D call: TRBD1 (5 bases). Trimming pared 4 bases from V and 2 bases from J, leaving 12 bases between. Germline V gene data show CDR1 as MNHEY and CDR2 as SMNVEV (reference sequence). This CDR3 has 15 amino acids. The CDR3 spells CASSSGTVAGNTIYF. The DNA of the CDR3 is TGTGCCAGCAGTTCGGGGACGGTAGCTGGAAACACCATATATTTT.

Concerning this clone itself: Other DNA sequences in this specimen translate into the identical CDR3. CDR3 loop: CASSTLAGGPYNEQFF. In DNA, the CDR3 is TGTGCCAGTAGTACATTAGCGGGAGGGCCTTACAATGAGCAGTTCTTC. The chain has TRBV19 and TRBJ2-1, with TRBD2 matching over 11 bases. Germline V CDR1 and CDR2: LNHDA, SQIVND (reference sequence). V trimming: 4 bases; J trimming: 4 bases; junction bases outside the gene matches: 6. This CDR3 has 16 residues.

The chain combines TRBV14 with TRBJ2-1, with 11 positions matching TRBD1. The J segment lost 7 bases and the V segment lost 2 bases, leaving 4 bases of the junction unmatched. The CDR3 runs to 15 residues. Germline-derived CDR1 and CDR2 are SGHDN and FVKESK. As DNA, the CDR3 is TGTGCCAGCAGCCAATGGGACAGGGGGATGAATGAGCAGTTCTTC. This translates into CASSQWDRGMNEQFF.

The chain combines TRBV2 with TRBJ1-4; weak D call: TRBD1 (6 bases). Germline V gene data show CDR1 as SNHLY and CDR2 as FYNNEI. This CDR3 is 16 amino acids long. V lost 7 bases, J lost 4 bases, and 19 bases lay in between. The CDR3 here is CASIEHWAGVNEKLFF. The CDR3 DNA reads as TGTGCCAGCATCGAGCATTGGGCAGGGGTTAATGAAAAACTGTTTTTT.

The chain couples TRBV2 to TRBJ2-5; D call uncertain. V lost 7 bases and J 1 base, leaving 16 bases between the germline ends. The CDR3 is 15 residues long. Per the germline V gene, CDR1 is SNHLY and CDR2 is FYNNEI. The CDR3 DNA is TGTGCCAGCACCCGGCCGGTGGTCAGCCAAGAGACCCAGTACTTC. Its translation is CASTRPVVSQETQYF.

V usage is TRBV4-1 and J usage is TRBJ2-5; D may be TRBD2 (5 bases). This CDR3 spans 16 amino acids. Between the trimmed V and J ends, which lost 5 bases and 2 bases, there was a span of 18 bases. Germline CDR1 and CDR2: MGHRA and YSYEKL. The CDR3 DNA follows: TGCGCCAGCAGCTTGACGCGGGCGAGGGAACAAGAGACCCAGTACTTC. Its protein product is CASSLTRAREQETQYF.

The gene calls are TRBV5-1 and TRBJ2-1, with 8 bases fitting TRBD2. J gave up 9 bases and V 2 bases, and 13 bases lay outside the gene matches. CDR1 and CDR2 (germline): SGHRS, YFSETQ. This CDR3 is 16 amino acids long. The CDR3: CASSLKLAAFGGEQFF. In nucleotides, the CDR3 is TGCGCCAGCAGCTTAAAACTAGCGGCATTTGGGGGTGAGCAGTTCTTC. Full variable domain (remainder filled in from reference TRBV5-1 and TRBJ2-1): KAGVTQTPRYLIKTRGQQVTLSCSPISGHRSVSWYQQTPGQGLQFLFEYFSETQRNKGNFPGRFSGRQFSNSRSEMNVSTLELGDSALYLCASSLKLAAFGGEQFFGPGTRLTVL.

The J gene is TRBJ2-1, the V gene TRBV5-6; 7 bases map to TRBD2. The CDR3 sequence is 14 residues long. The germline V gene has CDR1 SGHDT and CDR2 YYEEEE. V shed 4 bases, J shed 6 bases, and the junction held 7 bases outside the gene matches. Here the CDR3 DNA reads TGTGCCAGCAGCCAGGCTAGCGGCCTCAATGAGCAGTTCTTC. Translation gives CASSQASGLNEQFF. The full variable domain, with the rest looked up from reference TRBV5-6 and TRBJ2-1, is DAGVTQSPTHLIKTRGQQVTLRCSPKSGHDTVSWYQQALGQGPQFIFQYYEEEERQRGNFPDRFSGHQFPNYSSELNVNALLLGDSALYLCASSQASGLNEQFFGPGTRLTVL.

The V gene is TRBV30, the J gene TRBJ2-1, with D hard to call. V lost 8 bases and J lost 4, with 9 bases in between. Looked up from germline, CDR1 is GTSNPN and CDR2 is SVGIG (reference sequence). The CDR3 length is 11 residues. The CDR3 DNA is TGTGCCCGCGTGGGGTACAATGAGCAGTTCTTC. The encoded protein is CARVGYNEQFF.